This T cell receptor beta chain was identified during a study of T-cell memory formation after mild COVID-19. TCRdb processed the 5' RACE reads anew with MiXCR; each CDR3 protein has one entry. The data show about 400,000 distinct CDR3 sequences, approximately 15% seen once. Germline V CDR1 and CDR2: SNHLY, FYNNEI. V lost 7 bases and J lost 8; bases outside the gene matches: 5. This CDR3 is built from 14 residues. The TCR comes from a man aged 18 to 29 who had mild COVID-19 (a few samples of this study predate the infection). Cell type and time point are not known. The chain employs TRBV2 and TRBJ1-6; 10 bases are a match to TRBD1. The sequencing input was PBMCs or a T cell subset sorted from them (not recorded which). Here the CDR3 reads CASMVGQGDSPLHF. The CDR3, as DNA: TGTGCCAGCATGGTCGGACAGGGGGATTCACCCCTCCACTTT.